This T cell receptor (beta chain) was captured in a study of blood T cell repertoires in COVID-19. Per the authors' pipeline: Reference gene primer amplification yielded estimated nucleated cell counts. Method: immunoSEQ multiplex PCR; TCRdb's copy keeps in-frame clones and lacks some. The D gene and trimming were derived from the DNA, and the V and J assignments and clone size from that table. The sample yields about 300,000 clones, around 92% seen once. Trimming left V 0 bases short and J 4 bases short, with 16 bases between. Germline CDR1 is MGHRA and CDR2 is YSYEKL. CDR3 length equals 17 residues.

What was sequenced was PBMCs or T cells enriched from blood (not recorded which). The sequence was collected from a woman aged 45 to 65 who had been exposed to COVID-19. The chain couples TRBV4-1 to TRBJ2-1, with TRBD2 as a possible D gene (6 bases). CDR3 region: CASSQEGGVYSYNEQFF. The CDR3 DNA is TGCGCCAGCAGCCAAGAGGGGGGAGTTTACTCATACAATGAGCAGTTCTTC.